This TCR beta chain originates from a study of OX40 agonist ivuxolimab in advanced cancers. About the research overall: It was ivuxolimab, an agonistic anti-OX40 (CD134) antibody, that patients were treated with. Broader study findings: CD4+ and CD8+ blood T cells expanded clonally by week 6 at 0.1 to 3.0 mg/kg. A proportion of nonresponders additionally exhibited low normalized T-cell clonal expansion. The work left the antigen specificity of expanded peripheral T cells undetermined.

Generated by immunoSEQ multiplex PCR, the TCRdb table keeps only in-frame clones and is missing some. The sample includes 85,000 to 95,000 clones, 75% to 90% of them seen just once. As for this clone: Its matching antigen is unknown.

This specimen was CD4+ or CD8+ T cells sorted from blood, taken in a trial of the OX40 agonist ivuxolimab. This receptor was obtained from an adult with an advanced solid tumor such as melanoma, head and neck, liver or kidney cancer.

This chain's CDR3 is CASSLWDRNNSPLHF. The CDR3 region has the DNA TGTGCCAGCAGTTTATGGGACAGGAATAATTCACCCCTCCACTTT. The chain combines TRBV6-5 with TRBJ1-6, with 8 nucleotides matching TRBD1. V shed 4 bases and J 5 bases; nucleotides not matched to a gene: 4. Germline V lookup: CDR1 MNHEY, CDR2 SVGAGI. CDR3 size: 15 residues.